A single sample gave rise to the 8 T cell receptor beta chains below, sequenced in a study of shared clonotypes between healthy human individuals. TCRdb's table, derived via immunoSEQ multiplex PCR, lists solely in-frame clones and lacks some. The sample has 640,000 or so clones; about two thirds are singletons. Sequenced: memory CD4+ T cells sorted from blood. Described subset: CD45RA-negative fraction. Receptor source: a woman under 40 in good health.

This chain links TRBV7-9 with TRBJ2-7; TRBD1 is a possible D gene (7 bases). V was cut by 8 bases and J by 5 bases, with 22 bases left in between. The germline CDR1 and CDR2 sequences are SEHNR and FQNEAQ (reference sequence). The CDR3 runs to 15 residues. CDR3 sequence reads: CASRKPGQGEDEQYF. CDR3 DNA: TGTGCCAGCCGCAAGCCAGGCCAGGGGGAGGACGAGCAGTACTTC.

This chain links TRBV28 with TRBJ2-7; 7 bases line up with TRBD1. This CDR3 comprises 13 residues. V shed 5 bases, J shed 5 bases, and the junction held 6 bases outside the gene matches. Germline loops: CDR1 MDHEN, CDR2 SYDVKM. The chain's CDR3 is CASSADRYHEQYF. The CDR3 coding sequence is TGTGCCAGCAGTGCGGACAGGTACCACGAGCAGTACTTC.

This clone was observed once. Different DNA sequences within this sample yield the same CDR3. The V and J genes are TRBV6-6 and TRBJ1-5; D uncertain. The V end lost 3 bases, the J end lost 2 bases, and 8 bases lay between the germline ends. The CDR3 totals 14 residues. CDR1 is MNHNY and CDR2 is SVGAGI in the germline V gene (reference sequence). The CDR3 DNA reads TGTGCCAGCAGTTATTCCGGGGGCAATCAGCCCCAGCATTTT. Translated, it gives CASSYSGGNQPQHF.

This clone was seen a few times. The chain uses TRBV2 and TRBJ2-3; TRBD2 aligns across 7 bases. The germline V gene encodes CDR1 SNHLY and CDR2 FYNNEI. Losses at the gene ends were 4 bases for V and 6 bases for J; bases not matched to a gene: 7. The CDR3 contains 14 residues. The DNA for the CDR3 is TGTGCCAGCAGTGTCACGCGGGAGTGGGATACGCAGTATTTT. Encoded protein: CASSVTREWDTQYF.

The J gene is TRBJ2-1, the V gene TRBV28, with 8 nucleotides matching TRBD1. The germline V gene has CDR1 MDHEN and CDR2 SYDVKM. The CDR3 is 13 amino acids. The ends lost 3 bases at V and 8 bases at J; junction bases unmatched: 3. The CDR3 protein is CASSLDRVHEQFF. For the CDR3, the DNA is TGTGCCAGCAGTTTGGACAGGGTCCATGAGCAGTTCTTC.

The chain has TRBV5-1 and TRBJ1-1, with D possibly matching TRBD1 (5 bases). V lost 4 bases, J lost 4 bases, and 14 bases lay in between. The CDR3 runs to 14 residues. CDR1 SGHRS and CDR2 YFSETQ come from the germline V gene. CDR3 protein: CASSDGPGGTEAFF. CDR3 nucleotide sequence: TGCGCCAGCAGCGACGGACCGGGGGGCACTGAAGCTTTCTTT.

This sequence joins TRBV5-1 and TRBJ2-1; 8 nucleotides line up with TRBD2. V trimming: 4 bases; J trimming: 3 bases; junction bases outside the gene matches: 12. The CDR3 runs 17 residues. Germline values: CDR1 SGHRS, CDR2 YFSETQ. The DNA of the CDR3 is TGCGCCAGCAGCCCAGTAGGGGCTAGCGGGCTCTACAATGAGCAGTTCTTC. This translates into CASSPVGASGLYNEQFF. The complete variable domain, with remaining parts taken from reference TRBV5-1 and TRBJ2-1, reads KAGVTQTPRYLIKTRGQQVTLSCSPISGHRSVSWYQQTPGQGLQFLFEYFSETQRNKGNFPGRFSGRQFSNSRSEMNVSTLELGDSALYLCASSPVGASGLYNEQFFGPGTRLTVL.

Comment on this clone: Other DNA sequences in the same sample also yield this CDR3. The chain uses TRBV11-2 and TRBJ2-5; D is ambiguous. The CDR3 is 13 residues long. Germline CDR1 and CDR2: SGHAT and FQNNGV. With 3 bases removed from V and 2 bases from J, the gap between germline ends came to 7 bases. CDR3 in amino acids: CASSFGQQETQYF. The CDR3 bases are TGTGCCAGCAGCTTTGGTCAGCAAGAGACCCAGTACTTC.